This entry describes one TCR beta chain. As yet, its antigen is unknown. The sample belongs to a study of siplizumab effects on memory and regulatory T cells. Per individual sample, 80,000 to 100,000 TCR templates were assayed. Clones were sequenced by immunoSEQ multiplex PCR, and TCRdb holds only the in-frame ones, with some missing. The sample has some 97,000 clones, around 92% seen once. Findings and caveats of the study: Researchers could not give a naive or memory phenotype to roughly 75-96% of proliferating CD4+ or CD8+ clones. Versus over 25% in controls, the mappable alloreactive CD4+ clones averaged nearly 70% Treg-derived with siplizumab. Naive T cells, seemingly more diverse than memory cells, seemed major alloresponse contributors.

CDR1 is MNHEY, CDR2 SVGAGI, per germline. Trimming took off 2 bases at V and 2 bases at J, with 15 bases between the two ends. The CDR3 totals 16 residues. The TCR sequence derives from a human donor in good health. This sequence joins TRBV6-5 and TRBJ1-2; no definite D call. Sequencing used CD4+ T cells sorted from blood. Here the CDR3 reads CASSYRGPPLNYGYTF. The CDR3 DNA sequence: TGTGCCAGCAGTTACCGGGGTCCTCCCCTAAACTATGGCTACACCTTC.